The next 12 T cell receptor beta chains were all read from a single sample in a study of T cell repertoires in cytomegalovirus infection. TCRdb reprocessed the reads with MiXCR, giving one entry per CDR3 protein. The sample shows about 180,000 distinct CDR3 sequences, approximately 14% of them seen only once. Sequences were obtained from PBMCs. The receptors were sampled from a human donor in good health (CMV status not recorded). Some clones in this sample may be carry-over from other donors' samples.

The rearrangement uses TRBV20-1 and TRBJ2-3, with TRBD1 matching over 8 bases. Germline-derived CDR1 and CDR2 are DFQATT and SNEGSKA (reference sequence). The CDR3 is 13 amino acids. V gave up 6 bases and J gave up 5 bases; unmatched junction bases: 7. The CDR3 region is CSASFRGQDTQYF. The CDR3, as DNA: TGCAGTGCCTCGTTCAGGGGGCAAGATACGCAGTATTTT.

This clonotype was recorded at least ten times. The chain joins TRBV7-8 to TRBJ2-7; TRBD2 matches at 14 bases. V lost 4 bases, J lost 6 bases, and 5 bases stayed unmatched. The CDR3 loop spans 15 amino acids. The V gene's germline CDR1 is SGHVS and CDR2 FQNEAQ. Here the CDR3 DNA reads TGTGCCAGCAGCTCGGGACTAGCGGGAGTGGGCGAGCAGTACGTC. It is translated as CASSSGLAGVGEQYV.

This clonotype showed up many times. The junction departs from the called germline gene at one end, perhaps through a read error. The CDR3 spells CASSLAGPETQYF. The CDR3 coding sequence is TGTGCTAGCAGCTTAGCAGGGCCGGAGACCCAGTACTTC. The chain couples TRBV7-7 to TRBJ2-5; tentative D call: TRBD1 (5 bases). Germline V gene data show CDR1 as SSHAT and CDR2 as FNYEAQ (reference sequence). CDR3 size: 13 residues.

CDR3 DNA sequence: TGTGCCAGCACGGACCTGAGCACAGATACGCAGTATTTT. It codes for CASTDLSTDTQYF. This rearrangement joins TRBV6-5 to TRBJ2-3, with D unclear. CDR3 length: 13 amino acids. V dropped 7 bases and J dropped 0 bases, with 8 bases sitting between them. CDR1 MNHEY and CDR2 SVGAGI come from the germline V gene.

This clonotype was picked up one time. A much larger clone lies a single base off, so this may be a read error. The gene calls are TRBV28 and TRBJ2-7; D gene ambiguous. Trimming removed 5 bases from V and 0 bases from J, with 14 bases in between. The CDR3 is 15 residues long. Germline V gene lookup returns CDR1 MDHEN and CDR2 SYDVKM. The CDR3 DNA is TGTGCCAGCAGTCCCCTTCCCGTGAGCTCCTACGAGCAGTACTTC. Translating gives CASSPLPVSSYEQYF.

This clonotype was detected a few times. The genes are TRBV9 and TRBJ2-1; maybe TRBD2 (5 bases). This CDR3 spans 16 amino acids. Germline V CDR1 and CDR2: SGDLS, YYNGEE. Between the trimmed V and J ends, which lost 0 bases and 0 bases, there was a span of 10 bases. DNA of the CDR3: TGTGCCAGCAGCGTAGGGACTGCGAGCTCCTACAATGAGCAGTTCTTC. Its protein is CASSVGTASSYNEQFF.

This clonotype was found a few times. J is TRBJ2-1 and V is TRBV6-4; D not certain. The CDR3 is 15 residues long. CDR1 and CDR2 from the germline V gene are MRHNA and SNTAGT. Between the trimmed V and J ends, which lost 0 bases and 9 bases, there was a span of 15 bases. This chain's CDR3 is CASSDSNALDTEQFF. The CDR3 DNA sequence: TGTGCCAGCAGTGACTCGAATGCTCTAGACACTGAGCAGTTCTTC.

This clonotype was detected many times. The chain recombines TRBV7-6 with TRBJ1-3, with 7 bases matching TRBD1. With V trimmed by 5 bases and J by 0 bases, 10 bases remained unmatched. Germline loops: CDR1 SGHVS, CDR2 FNYEAQ. The CDR3 has 17 amino acids. The CDR3 reads CASSPRGTDHSGNTIYF. The CDR3 region has the DNA TGTGCCAGCAGCCCCCGAGGGACAGACCACTCTGGAAACACCATATATTTT.

In its sample, this clonotype was seen many times. The chain recombines TRBV7-3 with TRBJ2-1; D may be TRBD1 (5 bases). Trimming shortened V by 4 bases and J by 1 base, and 11 bases separated the two germline ends. The CDR3 runs 15 residues. Germline-derived CDR1 and CDR2 are SGHTA and FQGTGA. CDR3 sequence (DNA): TGTGCCAGCAGCTCACGGACAAATTCCTACAATGAGCAGTTCTTC. Its protein is CASSSRTNSYNEQFF.

In its sample, this clonotype was seen many times. The V and J genes are TRBV7-2 and TRBJ1-2; D is unclear. The germline CDR1 and CDR2 sequences are SGHTA and FQGNSA. The CDR3 covers 13 residues. Trimming removed 0 bases from V and 3 bases from J, with 5 bases in between. CDR3 nucleotides: TGTGCCAGCAGCTTAGCACAAGACTATGGCTACACCTTC. The encoded protein is CASSLAQDYGYTF.

This clonotype was seen ten or more times. The CDR3 DNA is TGTGCCAGCAGCTTACGGACCGTAGGCTACACCTTC. Translated, it gives CASSLRTVGYTF. The chain employs TRBV7-2 and TRBJ1-2; unclear D gene. The CDR3 covers 12 residues. The ends were cut back, 2 bases at V and 8 bases at J, with 9 bases in the middle. Germline CDR1 reads SGHTA; CDR2 reads FQGNSA. Supplemented by reference TRBV7-2 and TRBJ1-2, the full variable domain reads GAGVSQSPSNKVTEKGKDVELRCDPISGHTALYWYRQSLGQGLEFLIYFQGNSAPDKSGLPSDRFSAERTGGSVSTLTIQRTQQEDSAVYLCASSLRTVGYTFGSGTRLTVV.

This clonotype was seen only a few times. The rearrangement uses TRBV20-1 and TRBJ2-7, with 11 bases identical to TRBD1. Germline V gene sequence: CDR1 DFQATT, CDR2 SNEGSKA (reference sequence). The CDR3 loop spans 13 amino acids. V lost 7 bases to trimming and J lost 2 bases; unmatched junction nucleotides: 4. The CDR3 here is CSVGTGGTYEQYF. CDR3 nucleotide sequence: TGCAGTGTCGGGACAGGGGGGACCTACGAGCAGTACTTC.